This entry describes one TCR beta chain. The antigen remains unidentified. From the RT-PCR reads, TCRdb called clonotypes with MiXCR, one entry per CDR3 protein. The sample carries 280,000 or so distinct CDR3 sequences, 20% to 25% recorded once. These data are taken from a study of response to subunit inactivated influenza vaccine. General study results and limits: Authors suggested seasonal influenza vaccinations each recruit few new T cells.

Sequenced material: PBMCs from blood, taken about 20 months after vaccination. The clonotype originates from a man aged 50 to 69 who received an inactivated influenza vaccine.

CDR3 in amino acids: CASSVLAERYEQYF. Written as DNA, the CDR3 is TGCGCCAGCAGTGTCCTAGCGGAGCGCTACGAGCAGTACTTC. V usage is TRBV10-2 and J usage is TRBJ2-7, with 7 bases fitting TRBD2. This CDR3 is 14 amino acids long. Germline lookup yields CDR1 WSHSY and CDR2 SAAADI. V lost 4 bases to trimming and J lost 3 bases; unmatched junction nucleotides: 6.